This T cell receptor (beta chain) was sequenced during a study of identical twins. Points from the study as a whole: Conclusions came from cross-sectional statistical analysis, not from following the same donors.

V was clipped by 4 bases and J by 5 bases, with 17 bases between them. The CDR3 loop spans 15 amino acids. Per germline, CDR1 SGHDN and CDR2 FVKESK. This clonotype has only a few counts. What it binds is unknown. A universal primer site arose from template switching, and cDNA bore unique molecular identifiers. TCRdb recomputed calls from the 5' RACE reads with MiXCR, one row per CDR3 protein. Here the sample spans fewer than 650,000 distinct CDR3 sequences, around 7.5% being singletons. A further study also used this sample, focusing on yellow fever vaccine responses in identical twins. That paper adds: A vaccine T cell response that seemed partly convergent and partly personalized was reported in twins.

Sample: PBMCs. The chain carries TRBV14 and TRBJ1-2; D gene unclear. This TCR was recovered from a woman between 18 and 29 years old in good health. The CDR3 spells CASSPRGIREYGYTF. DNA of the CDR3: TGTGCCAGCAGCCCCCGTGGAATCAGAGAATATGGCTACACCTTC.